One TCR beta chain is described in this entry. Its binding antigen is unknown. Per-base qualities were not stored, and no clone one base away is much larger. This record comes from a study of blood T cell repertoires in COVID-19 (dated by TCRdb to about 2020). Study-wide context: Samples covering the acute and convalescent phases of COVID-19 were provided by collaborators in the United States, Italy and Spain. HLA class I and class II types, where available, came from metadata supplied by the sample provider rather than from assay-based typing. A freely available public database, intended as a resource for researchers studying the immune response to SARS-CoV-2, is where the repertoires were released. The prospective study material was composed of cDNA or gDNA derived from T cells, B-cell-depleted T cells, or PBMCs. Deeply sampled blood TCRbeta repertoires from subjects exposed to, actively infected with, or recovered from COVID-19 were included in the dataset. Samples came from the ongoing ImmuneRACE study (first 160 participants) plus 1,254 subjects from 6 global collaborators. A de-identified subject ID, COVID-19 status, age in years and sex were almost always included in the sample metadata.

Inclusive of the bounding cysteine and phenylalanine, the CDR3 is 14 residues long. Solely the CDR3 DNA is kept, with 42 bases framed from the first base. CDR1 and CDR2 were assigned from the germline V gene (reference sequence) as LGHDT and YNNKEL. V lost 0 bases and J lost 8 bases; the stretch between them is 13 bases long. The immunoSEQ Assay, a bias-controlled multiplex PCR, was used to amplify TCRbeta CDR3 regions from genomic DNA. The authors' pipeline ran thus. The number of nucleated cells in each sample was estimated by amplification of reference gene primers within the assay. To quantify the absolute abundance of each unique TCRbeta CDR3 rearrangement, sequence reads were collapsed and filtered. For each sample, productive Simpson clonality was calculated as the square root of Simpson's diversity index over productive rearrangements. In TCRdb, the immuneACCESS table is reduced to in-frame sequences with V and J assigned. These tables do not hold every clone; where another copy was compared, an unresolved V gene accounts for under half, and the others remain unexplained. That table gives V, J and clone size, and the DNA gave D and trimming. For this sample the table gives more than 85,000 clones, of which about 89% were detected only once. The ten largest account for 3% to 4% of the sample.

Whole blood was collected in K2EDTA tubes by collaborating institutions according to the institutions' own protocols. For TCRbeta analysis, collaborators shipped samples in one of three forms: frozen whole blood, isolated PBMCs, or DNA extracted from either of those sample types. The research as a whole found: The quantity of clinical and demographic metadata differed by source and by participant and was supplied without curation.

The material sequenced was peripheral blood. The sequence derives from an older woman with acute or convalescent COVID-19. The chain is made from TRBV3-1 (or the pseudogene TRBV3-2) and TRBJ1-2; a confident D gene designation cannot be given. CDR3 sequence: CASSQDGGSRGYTF. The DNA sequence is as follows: TGTGCCAGCAGCCAAGACGGCGGAAGTAGAGGCTACACCTTC.